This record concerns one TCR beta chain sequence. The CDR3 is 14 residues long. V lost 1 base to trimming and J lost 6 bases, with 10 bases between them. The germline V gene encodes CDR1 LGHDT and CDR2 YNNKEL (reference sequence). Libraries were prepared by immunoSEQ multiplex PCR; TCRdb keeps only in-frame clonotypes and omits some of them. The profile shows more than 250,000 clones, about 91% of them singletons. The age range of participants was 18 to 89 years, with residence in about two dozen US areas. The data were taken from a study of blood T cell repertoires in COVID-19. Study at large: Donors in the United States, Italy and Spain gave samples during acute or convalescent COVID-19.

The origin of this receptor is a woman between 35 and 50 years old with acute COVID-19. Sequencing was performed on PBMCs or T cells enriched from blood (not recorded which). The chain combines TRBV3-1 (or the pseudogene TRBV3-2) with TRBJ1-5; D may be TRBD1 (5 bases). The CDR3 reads CASSQGQTVQPQHF. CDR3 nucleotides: TGTGCCAGCAGCCAAGGACAGACGGTTCAGCCCCAGCATTTT.